A single sample is the source of the 23 T cell receptor beta chains below, sequenced in a study of blood T cell repertoires in COVID-19. The protocol was immunoSEQ multiplex PCR, while the TCRdb copy is restricted to in-frame clones and leaves out a portion. The sample shows 450,000 or so clones, over 85% of them seen only once. Sequencing used peripheral blood. Receptors were obtained from a man younger than 30 with COVID-19, enrolled during active disease.

The chain combines TRBV2 with TRBJ2-3, with 8 bases matching TRBD2. Germline CDR1 and CDR2: SNHLY and FYNNEI. J gave up 8 bases and V 7 bases, and 17 bases lay outside the gene matches. There are 16 residues in the CDR3. As DNA, the CDR3 is TGTGCCAGCAAAGAGGGACGGGGGGGCCCTCCAGGTACGCAGTATTTT. Translating it yields CASKEGRGGPPGTQYF.

This clone was observed a handful of times. The chain carries TRBV7-3 and TRBJ2-2; D may be TRBD2 (5 bases). Germline V gives CDR1 SGHTA, CDR2 FQGTGA. With 7 bases removed from V and 0 bases from J, the gap between germline ends came to 9 bases. The CDR3 runs to 14 residues. The DNA for the CDR3 is TGTGCCAGCACGGCTAGCCCGAACACCGGGGAGCTGTTTTTT. This gives the protein CASTASPNTGELFF. The full variable domain, completed using reference TRBV7-3 and TRBJ2-2, is GAGVSQTPSNKVTEKGKYVELRCDPISGHTALYWYRQSLGQGPEFLIYFQGTGAADDSGLPNDRFFAVRPEGSVSTLKIQRTERGDSAVYLCASTASPNTGELFFGEGSRLTVL.

This clone was found once. This chain uses TRBV5-4 with TRBJ2-1, with D unresolved. The V and J ends lost 0 bases and 3 bases respectively, with 4 bases between them. CDR1 and CDR2 from the germline V gene are SGHNT and YYREEE (reference sequence). This CDR3 comprises 13 residues. The DNA for the CDR3 is TGTGCCAGCAGCTTGGTAGACTACAATGAGCAGTTCTTC. It specifies CASSLVDYNEQFF. The entire variable domain, with the rest obtained from reference TRBV5-4 and TRBJ2-1, is as follows: ETGVTQSPTHLIKTRGQQVTLRCSSQSGHNTVSWYQQALGQGPQFIFQYYREEENGRGNFPPRFSGLQFPNYSSELNVNALELDDSALYLCASSLVDYNEQFFGPGTRLTVL.

The V gene is TRBV5-1, the J gene TRBJ2-3; 10 bases agree with TRBD2. Germline V gene sequence: CDR1 SGHRS, CDR2 YFSETQ. Germline trimming cut 1 base from V and 4 bases from J; bases unmatched to any gene: 3. CDR3 length equals 15 residues. CDR3 coding DNA: TGCGCCAGCAGCTTGCTAGCGGGAGAGTCAGATACGCAGTATTTT. Its protein product is CASSLLAGESDTQYF.

V usage is TRBV10-3 and J usage is TRBJ1-1; no reliable D call. Trimming shortened V by 0 bases and J by 2 bases, and 7 bases separated the two germline ends. Per germline, CDR1 ENHRY and CDR2 SYGVKD. There are 14 residues in the CDR3. CDR3 residues: CAISESAGNTEAFF. The CDR3 bases are TGTGCCATCAGTGAGTCGGCAGGTAACACTGAAGCTTTCTTT.

The V and J genes are TRBV28 and TRBJ1-1, with 7 bases matching TRBD1. The CDR3 is 17 residues long. Losses at the gene ends were 4 bases for V and 1 base for J; bases not matched to a gene: 12. CDR1 is MDHEN, CDR2 SYDVKM, per germline. The CDR3 here is CASSSRQGSDGNTEAFF. Written as DNA, the CDR3 is TGTGCCAGCAGTTCCCGACAGGGATCCGATGGGAACACTGAAGCTTTCTTT.

The chain joins TRBV13 to TRBJ1-2; TRBD1 is a possible D gene (5 bases). Trimming left V 5 bases short and J 7 bases short, with 17 bases between. CDR3 length: 14 residues. Germline values: CDR1 PRHDT, CDR2 FYEKMQ (reference sequence). Written as DNA, the CDR3 is TGTGCCAGCAGCCCCGGGAGGGGTCTAGGTGGCTACACCTTC. This encodes CASSPGRGLGGYTF.

DNA for the CDR3: TGCGCCAGCAGCGGTGGCAGGGAAACGAACACTGAAGCTTTCTTT. Its translation: CASSGGRETNTEAFF. The J gene is TRBJ1-1, the V gene TRBV5-1; maybe TRBD1 (5 bases). The V end was cut by 4 bases, the J end by 1 base, with 14 bases between. The V gene's germline CDR1 is SGHRS and CDR2 YFSETQ. The CDR3 runs 15 residues.

The CDR3 here is CASTNGHYGYTF. DNA of the CDR3: TGTGCCAGCACCAATGGGCACTATGGCTACACCTTC. The chain couples TRBV28 to TRBJ1-2; D call uncertain. Germline V lookup: CDR1 MDHEN, CDR2 SYDVKM. The V end was cut by 7 bases, the J end by 3 bases, with 9 bases between. The CDR3 has 12 amino acids.

The chain employs TRBV13 and TRBJ2-3; TRBD1 agrees at 7 bases. The CDR3 runs 16 residues. V lost 4 bases and J lost 2; bases outside the gene matches: 9. The germline V gene encodes CDR1 PRHDT and CDR2 FYEKMQ (reference sequence). CDR3 DNA: TGTGCCAGCAGCTCTTTTGACAGGGCCCACACAGATACGCAGTATTTT. Its translation is CASSSFDRAHTDTQYF.

The chain employs TRBV5-1 and TRBJ2-3; perhaps TRBD2 as D (6 bases). The CDR3 spans 16 residues. Trimming removed 6 bases at V and 0 bases at J, with 17 bases between. Germline loops: CDR1 SGHRS, CDR2 YFSETQ. The CDR3 DNA reads as TGCGCCAGCACCCACCGACTAGGGTCTAGCACAGATACGCAGTATTTT. The encoded protein is CASTHRLGSSTDTQYF.

The chain couples TRBV28 to TRBJ2-7, with a tentative D call TRBD2 (7 bases). This CDR3 has 18 residues. V was pared by 4 bases and J by 5 bases, with 27 bases between. Germline lookup yields CDR1 MDHEN and CDR2 SYDVKM. CDR3 nucleotides: TGTGCCAGCAGTTCCGGTGCAGGGGCGGGTAGCGGGTTCCACGAGCAGTACTTC. This translates into CASSSGAGAGSGFHEQYF.

The gene calls are TRBV15 and TRBJ1-1; D gene ambiguous. This CDR3 has 14 residues. V lost 1 base to trimming and J lost 1 base, with 7 bases between them. Germline loops: CDR1 LNHNV, CDR2 YYDKDF (reference sequence). This CDR3 reads CATSRVQSNTEAFF. The CDR3, as DNA: TGTGCCACCAGCAGAGTCCAGTCGAACACTGAAGCTTTCTTT.

The chain links TRBV30 to TRBJ2-3; D perhaps matches TRBD2 (5 bases). The CDR3 spans 17 residues. In germline, CDR1 is GTSNPN, CDR2 SVGIG (reference sequence). Trimming pared 2 bases from V and 0 bases from J, leaving 18 bases between. CDR3 in DNA: TGTGCCTGGAGTCTCCCCTTGGGCGGGCTTAGCACAGATACGCAGTATTTT. The encoded protein is CAWSLPLGGLSTDTQYF. The complete variable domain, with remaining parts taken from reference TRBV30 and TRBJ2-3, reads SQTIHQWPATLVQPVGSPLSLECTVEGTSNPNLYWYRQAAGRGLQLLFYSVGIGQISSEVPQNLSASRPQDRQFILSSKKLLLSDSGFYLCAWSLPLGGLSTDTQYFGPGTRLTVL.

The chain has TRBV4-1 and TRBJ1-6; TRBD1 matches 9 bases. V dropped 0 bases and J dropped 11; count of bases not matched to a gene: 5. This CDR3 comprises 15 residues. Germline CDR1 is MGHRA and CDR2 is YSYEKL. CDR3 loop: CASSQDGTGTTPLHF. As DNA, the CDR3 is TGCGCCAGCAGCCAAGATGGGACAGGGACGACACCCCTCCACTTT.

V gene TRBV6-5 combines with J gene TRBJ2-5; 7 bases are shared with TRBD2. This CDR3 is 13 amino acids long. Germline-derived CDR1 and CDR2 are MNHEY and SVGAGI. Trimming at V came to 10 bases and at J to 4 bases, leaving 9 bases not matched to a gene. CDR3 in DNA: TGTGCCACGGAAGCGGGAATAGGAGAGACCCAGTACTTC. This sequence encodes CATEAGIGETQYF.

The chain joins TRBV7-2 to TRBJ2-1; D is possibly TRBD2 (5 bases). V lost 5 bases, J lost 6 bases, and 17 bases lay in between. This CDR3 comprises 15 residues. Looked up from germline, CDR1 is SGHTA and CDR2 is FQGNSA. The CDR3 region has the DNA TGTGCCAGCAGCATAGACGGGCCGCGGGTCAATGAGCAGTTCTTC. Translated: CASSIDGPRVNEQFF.

The chain combines TRBV12-5 with TRBJ2-3, with 9 bases fitting TRBD2. Germline CDR1 LGHNT, CDR2 FRNRAP. V gave up 4 bases and J gave up 2 bases; unmatched junction bases: 13. The CDR3 has 18 residues. The CDR3 nucleotides are TGTGCTAGTGGTTCCTCCACCCTAGCGGGGACCATCACAGATACGCAGTATTTT. Protein sequence: CASGSSTLAGTITDTQYF.

The rearrangement links TRBV24-1 to TRBJ2-5, with 8 bases aligning to TRBD1. The CDR3 sequence is 16 residues long. Germline values: CDR1 KGHDR, CDR2 SFDVKD. J lost 3 bases, V lost 1 base, and 6 bases had no gene match. The CDR3 reads CATSDFTDRAKETQYF. The CDR3 region has the DNA TGTGCCACCAGTGATTTCACGGACAGGGCCAAAGAGACCCAGTACTTC.

V usage is TRBV6-5 and J usage is TRBJ1-1; D remains unclear. This CDR3 has 14 amino acids. V was trimmed by 7 bases and J by 1 base, leaving 13 bases between them. Germline V lookup: CDR1 MNHEY, CDR2 SVGAGI. The CDR3 DNA is TGTGCCAGCATTACACAGAAGACGAACACTGAAGCTTTCTTT. Translated, it gives CASITQKTNTEAFF.

The rearrangement joins TRBV5-8 to TRBJ2-2; a weak D match, TRBD1 (6 bases). The CDR3 covers 15 residues. Trimming left V 4 bases short and J 0 bases short, with 10 bases between. CDR1 is SGHTS and CDR2 is YDEGEE in the germline V gene. The CDR3 loop reads CASSRGQPNTGELFF. In nucleotides, the CDR3 is TGTGCCAGCAGCCGAGGACAGCCGAACACCGGGGAGCTGTTTTTT. Filled out from reference TRBV5-8 and TRBJ2-2, the complete variable domain reads EAGVTQSPTHLIKTRGQQATLRCSPISGHTSVYWYQQALGLGLQFLLWYDEGEERNRGNFPPRFSGRQFPNYSSELNVNALELEDSALYLCASSRGQPNTGELFFGEGSRLTVL.

This clone was seen more than once but under ten times. The chain uses TRBV5-6 and TRBJ2-3, with D perhaps matching TRBD2 (6 bases). V dropped 0 bases and J dropped 2 bases, with 16 bases sitting between them. The CDR3 is made up of 17 amino acids. CDR1 is SGHDT and CDR2 is YYEEEE in the germline V gene. The CDR3 DNA is TGTGCCAGCAGCTTGGCCGGCGGGGACCTATTCACAGATACGCAGTATTTT. It codes for CASSLAGGDLFTDTQYF.

This chain joins TRBV7-5 and TRBJ1-2. TRBV7-5 represents a pseudogene. The CDR3 is 12 amino acids. The CDR3 DNA sequence: TGTGTCAGAAGGTCGTTCTACTATGGCTACACCTTC. As protein: CVRRSFYYGYTF.